The rows below give T cell receptor beta chains drawn from one sample of a study of Graves' ophthalmopathy and Graves' hyperthyroidism. Using its own MiXCR run on the multiplex PCR reads, TCRdb lists one record per CDR3 protein. The top ten hold over 2.5% of the sample, which has over 650,000 distinct CDR3 sequences, under 50% seen once. The sequenced material came from peripheral blood. These receptors came from an adult man with Graves' ophthalmopathy. Both conserved end residues are trimmed from each CDR3. Each record gives: J gene, V gene, CDR3 protein.

TRBJ2-6 TRBV24-1 ATSDTLGGPSSGANVLT
TRBJ2-7 TRBV27 ASSLVQGDSYEQY
NA TRBV7-3 ASSLDRNEQF
TRBJ2-7 TRBV9 ASSPIAGGPPYEQY
TRBJ1-5 TRBV12-3/TRBV12-4 AISFPGGGQPQH
TRBJ2-3 TRBV24-1 ATSGGRTDTQY
TRBJ2-7 TRBV25-1 ASRGGLGDRGYEQY
TRBJ1-2 TRBV27 ASSSGQASYGYT
TRBJ2-7 TRBV30 AWSRAKGVEQY
TRBJ1-5 TRBV6-5 ASSYERYGQPQH
TRBJ2-7 TRBV5-5 ASSLSAQAYEQY
TRBJ2-7 TRBV12-3/TRBV12-4 ASSAAGGWNEQY
TRBJ1-1 TRBV19 ASSIGQSNTEAF
TRBJ1-2 TRBV7-8 ASSPTGVTPYGYT
TRBJ1-1 TRBV12-3/TRBV12-4 ASRTDRAAGGTEAF
TRBJ1-1 TRBV5-1 ASSPGTGMNTEAF
TRBJ1-1 TRBV20-1 SASRQGAGTEAF
TRBJ2-7 TRBV10-3 ASSYGTSGSRTYEQY
TRBJ1-1 TRBV7-9 ASSQVRAGTEAF
TRBJ2-2 TRBV7-2 ASSLYGRDGELF
TRBJ1-6 TRBV2 ASTSPRALGHSPLH
TRBJ2-1 TRBV24-1 ATSDPTDSDNEQF
TRBJ2-7 TRBV7-9 ASSALPLVTSYEQY
TRBJ2-7 TRBV7-2 ASSMLGGSQY
TRBJ2-7 TRBV6-2/TRBV6-3 ASIGDTSYEQY
TRBJ2-7 TRBV29-1 SVEDWEYEQY
TRBJ2-5 TRBV10-3 AISPGLETQY
TRBJ1-2 TRBV11-2 ASRLDSRGYT
TRBJ2-5 TRBV3-1 ASSRPGQGTEETQY
TRBJ2-7 TRBV4-2 ASSQESSFSYEQY
TRBJ2-7 TRBV7-2 ASSQGAGQLYEQY
TRBJ2-5 TRBV5-5 ASSLPSRGETQY
TRBJ1-6 TRBV10-3 ASSVFPGRYSPLH
TRBJ2-5 TRBV19 ASSSSTSQETQY
TRBJ2-7 TRBV5-1 ASREGTGGYEQY
TRBJ1-1 TRBV2 AARGLIPNTEAF
TRBJ1-5 TRBV7-9 ASSLAPGTGSHEH
TRBJ2-2 TRBV20-1 SAPTAGVGTGELF
TRBJ1-1 TRBV5-1 ASSGGQGGGNTEAF
TRBJ2-3 TRBV10-3 AISDDRGDTDTQY
TRBJ1-5 TRBV6-6 ASSPSAGGNQPQH
TRBJ2-5 TRBV4-3 ASTVRQGMETQY
TRBJ2-6 TRBV11-2 ASSLEGPHEGANVLT